This record looks at one T cell receptor beta chain sequence and its context. The sample originates from a study of blood T cell repertoires in COVID-19. Turning to the study itself: Donors in the United States, Italy and Spain gave samples during acute or convalescent COVID-19.

Germline CDR1 LNHDA, CDR2 SQIVND (reference sequence). Trimming at V came to 6 bases and at J to 4 bases, leaving 2 bases not matched to a gene. CDR3 length: 13 residues. The authors' processing: Reference gene primer amplification gave estimated nucleated cell counts. Measured with immunoSEQ multiplex PCR; TCRdb has only the in-frame clones, and not every one. The V and J calls and clone size are taken from that table; D and trimming were inferred from the DNA. This table holds tens of thousands of clones, less than 85% found once. What was sequenced was peripheral blood. The rearrangement joins TRBV19 to TRBJ1-2; 10 bases line up with TRBD1. This clonotype originated in a human donor in a cohort sampled during active COVID-19. CDR3 amino acids: CASSRDRGYGYTF. The CDR3 DNA is TGTGCCAGTAGCCGGGACAGGGGCTATGGCTACACCTTC.